What follows are 25 T cell receptor beta chains derived from one specimen sequenced in a study of blood T cell repertoires in COVID-19. Produced via immunoSEQ multiplex PCR; TCRdb's table is partial and in-frame only. The sample gives about 380,000 clones, more than 75% of which show up once; 1.2% is in the top ten. Sequenced: PBMCs or T cells enriched from blood (not recorded which). The origin of the receptors is a woman aged 18-29 years who had recovered from COVID-19.

Points on this clone: At the DNA level, this CDR3 is encoded by other sequences in the same sample as well. The gene calls are TRBV7-3 and TRBJ1-1, with a tentative D call TRBD1 (6 bases). The CDR3 sequence is 13 residues long. With 5 bases removed from V and 1 base from J, the gap between germline ends came to 8 bases. Germline assignment: CDR1 SGHTA and CDR2 FQGTGA. CDR3 residues: CASSLQGNTEAFF. In DNA, the CDR3 is TGTGCCAGCAGCCTACAGGGGAACACTGAAGCTTTCTTT.

The CDR3 bases are TGTGCCAGCAGCCAATATCGGGACAGGGACTACGAGCAGTACTTC. Its protein is CASSQYRDRDYEQYF. This sequence joins TRBV14 and TRBJ2-7, with TRBD1 matching over 9 bases. Unmatched junction bases numbered 5, after V lost 2 bases and J lost 3 bases. The CDR3 totals 15 residues. Germline V lookup: CDR1 SGHDN, CDR2 FVKESK. The full variable domain, with the rest looked up from reference TRBV14 and TRBJ2-7, is EAGVTQFPSHSVIEKGQTVTLRCDPISGHDNLYWYRRVMGKEIKFLLHFVKESKQDESGMPNNRFLAERTGGTYSTLKVQPAELEDSGVYFCASSQYRDRDYEQYFGPGTRLTVT.

The chain recombines TRBV7-9 with TRBJ2-7; TRBD1 is a possible D gene (6 bases). V lost 11 bases to trimming and J lost 4 bases, with 18 bases between them. There are 13 residues in the CDR3. Germline CDR1 is SEHNR and CDR2 is FQNEAQ (reference sequence). CDR3 residues: CAGQTAGAYEQYF. In nucleotides, the CDR3 is TGTGCCGGCCAAACGGCAGGGGCTTACGAGCAGTACTTC. Combining the CDR3 with reference TRBV7-9 and TRBJ2-7 gives the whole variable domain DTGVSQNPRHKITKRGQNVTFRCDPISEHNRLYWYRQTLGQGPEFLTYFQNEAQLEKSRLLSDRFSAERPKGSFSTLEIQRTEQGDSAMYLCAGQTAGAYEQYFGPGTRLTVT.

J is TRBJ1-2 and V is TRBV2; D gene uncertain. Germline CDR1 SNHLY, CDR2 FYNNEI. This CDR3 is 13 amino acids long. Trimming stripped 4 bases from V and 6 bases from J, with 12 bases between. The CDR3 region is CASSVGKLDGYTF. The CDR3 DNA reads TGTGCCAGCAGTGTGGGCAAACTTGATGGCTACACCTTC.

J is TRBJ1-2 and V is TRBV27, with a tentative D call TRBD1 (5 bases). Deletions cut 8 bases from V and 4 bases from J, with 14 bases between. The CDR3 length is 13 residues. Germline assignment: CDR1 MNHEY and CDR2 SMNVEV (reference sequence). The CDR3 bases are TGTGCCAGCCGTTACCGGGGGACCTATGGCTACACCTTC. Protein product: CASRYRGTYGYTF.

V is TRBV27 and J is TRBJ2-7; D gene ambiguous. CDR3 size: 12 residues. Germline V gives CDR1 MNHEY, CDR2 SMNVEV (reference sequence). V lost 6 bases to trimming and J lost 2 bases, with 8 bases between them. Here the CDR3 DNA reads TGTGCCAGCAGACTTACCCCCTACGAGCAGTACTTC. Translated, it gives CASRLTPYEQYF.

This chain connects TRBV3-1 (or the pseudogene TRBV3-2) to TRBJ2-5; TRBD2 is a possible D gene (5 bases). Trimming stripped 6 bases from V and 0 bases from J, with 14 bases between. The CDR3 runs 15 residues. Germline-derived CDR1 and CDR2 are LGHDT and YNNKEL (reference sequence). This CDR3 reads CASSRVGVNQETQYF. The CDR3 DNA reads TGTGCCAGCAGTAGGGTCGGGGTAAACCAAGAGACCCAGTACTTC.

The J gene is TRBJ1-3, the V gene TRBV7-3; D is ambiguous. Germline CDR1 reads SGHTA; CDR2 reads FQGTGA. V gave up 4 bases and J gave up 0 bases, with 10 bases separating them. The CDR3 extends over 15 amino acids. The CDR3 region is CASSSPGVSGNTIYF. The CDR3 nucleotides read TGTGCCAGCAGCTCGCCCGGTGTCTCTGGAAACACCATATATTTT.

The chain combines TRBV6-1 with TRBJ2-3; D ambiguous. Germline CDR1 reads MNHNS; CDR2 reads SASEGT. V lost 1 base and J lost 2, with 10 bases in between. This CDR3 region has 15 residues. The CDR3 region has the DNA TGTGCCAGCAGTGAAGTGTGGCAGGCCACAGATACGCAGTATTTT. This translates into CASSEVWQATDTQYF.

The chain uses TRBV19 and TRBJ1-1; tentatively, D is TRBD1 (5 bases). The V end lost 6 bases, the J end lost 0 bases, and 17 bases lay between the germline ends. The CDR3 covers 16 residues. Germline loops: CDR1 LNHDA, CDR2 SQIVND (reference sequence). In DNA form, the CDR3 reads TGTGCCAGTAGGCACAACAACAGGTGGATGAACACTGAAGCTTTCTTT. Its translation is CASRHNNRWMNTEAFF.

The rearrangement uses TRBV12-3 or TRBV12-4 and TRBJ2-7; possibly TRBD1 for D (5 bases). This CDR3 is built from 13 residues. V lost 7 bases to trimming and J lost 0 bases, with 10 bases between them. CDR3 sequence: CASTDGASYEQYF. For the CDR3, the DNA is TGTGCCAGCACCGATGGGGCCTCCTACGAGCAGTACTTC.

The CDR3 DNA sequence: TGTGCCAGCGGGTACCGGGGACAGACCTACGAGCAGTACTTC. This translates into CASGYRGQTYEQYF. The chain couples TRBV6-1 to TRBJ2-7, with 7 bases that match TRBD1. After removal of 8 bases from V and 2 bases from J, the junction contained 9 bases not matched to a gene. Germline V CDR1 and CDR2: MNHNS, SASEGT. The CDR3 runs to 14 residues.

This rearrangement joins TRBV9 to TRBJ2-1, with TRBD2 matching 9 bases. V shed 0 bases, J shed 2 bases, and the junction held 6 bases outside the gene matches. Germline CDR1 reads SGDLS; CDR2 reads YYNGEE. This CDR3 is built from 17 residues. The CDR3 protein is CASSVVAGGAPYNEQFF. In nucleotides, the CDR3 is TGTGCCAGCAGCGTAGTGGCGGGGGGGGCCCCCTACAATGAGCAGTTCTTC.

The chain joins TRBV4-3 to TRBJ1-3; D gene unclear. The V end lost 4 bases, the J end lost 0 bases, and 16 bases lay between the germline ends. There are 17 residues in the CDR3. Germline-derived CDR1 and CDR2 are LGHNA and YSLEER. The CDR3 DNA reads TGCGCCAGCAGCCCAGGACTCCTTGGGAGCTCTGGAAACACCATATATTTT. Amino acid sequence: CASSPGLLGSSGNTIYF.

The chain employs TRBV6-5 and TRBJ1-4, with TRBD1 matching over 10 bases. The CDR3 consists of 14 residues. CDR1 is MNHEY, CDR2 SVGAGI, per germline. The V segment lost 4 bases and the J segment 10 bases; nucleotides outside the gene matches: 6. This chain's CDR3 is CASSSTGGEVKLFF. The CDR3 nucleotides read TGTGCCAGCAGTTCGACAGGGGGCGAAGTAAAACTGTTTTTT.

This rearrangement joins TRBV3-1 (or the pseudogene TRBV3-2) to TRBJ2-6, with a weak D call TRBD1 (7 bases). The germline gives CDR1 LGHDT, CDR2 YNNKEL (reference sequence). There are 15 residues in the CDR3. Trimming took off 3 bases at V and 9 bases at J, with 15 bases between the two ends. The CDR3 DNA reads TGTGCCAGCAGCCACCTAGACAGGGAGGTCAACGTCCTGACTTTC. It yields the protein CASSHLDREVNVLTF.

The V and J genes are TRBV12-3 or TRBV12-4 and TRBJ2-2; D ambiguous. The CDR3 loop spans 12 amino acids. V lost 6 bases and J 7 bases, leaving 9 bases between the germline ends. DNA for the CDR3: TGTGCCAGCAGGTCCCCGGGCGGGGAGCTGTTTTTT. The encoded protein is CASRSPGGELFF.

The chain uses TRBV5-1 and TRBJ2-1, with TRBD1 as a possible D gene (6 bases). The CDR3 spans 15 residues. V lost 4 bases and J lost 5, with 16 bases in between. In germline, CDR1 is SGHRS, CDR2 YFSETQ. CDR3 region: CASSGGHPGNNEQFF. The CDR3 DNA sequence: TGCGCCAGCAGCGGGGGACACCCCGGGAACAATGAGCAGTTCTTC.

The J gene is TRBJ1-2, the V gene TRBV12-3 or TRBV12-4; D is possibly TRBD1 (5 bases). The ends were cut back, 8 bases at V and 6 bases at J, with 13 bases in the middle. The CDR3 runs to 12 residues. CDR3 sequence reads: CASGVKGHGYTF. In DNA, the CDR3 is TGTGCCAGCGGAGTTAAGGGGCATGGCTACACCTTC.

The V and J genes are TRBV27 and TRBJ1-6; 8 bases are shared with TRBD1. Trimming at V came to 6 bases and at J to 15 bases, leaving 13 bases not matched to a gene. CDR1 and CDR2 (germline): MNHEY, SMNVEV (reference sequence). The CDR3 is made up of 14 amino acids. The CDR3 DNA reads TGTGCCAGCAGCCTAGGACAGGGCCTAGGGCTCCTCCACTTT. This translates into CASSLGQGLGLLHF.

The V call is TRBV27, the J call TRBJ2-1; D is uncertain. Per the germline V gene, CDR1 is MNHEY and CDR2 is SMNVEV (reference sequence). This CDR3 spans 14 amino acids. V shed 2 bases and J shed 4 bases, with 9 bases lying between them. The CDR3 coding sequence is TGTGCCAGCAGTTTAGTGTCAGTATACAATGAGCAGTTCTTC. Amino acids: CASSLVSVYNEQFF.

The chain combines TRBV19 with TRBJ2-7; D may be TRBD2 (6 bases). Germline CDR1 and CDR2: LNHDA and SQIVND (reference sequence). The CDR3 is 13 amino acids. The V end was cut by 8 bases, the J end by 3 bases, with 14 bases between. The CDR3 region is CASCRGTGYEQYF. The CDR3 DNA is TGTGCCAGTTGCCGGGGGACTGGCTACGAGCAGTACTTC.

This clone appeared a few times. The genes are TRBV7-3 and TRBJ1-2, with a weak D call TRBD1 (6 bases). The CDR3 spans 14 residues. With 4 bases removed from V and 7 bases from J, the gap between germline ends came to 16 bases. The V gene's germline CDR1 is SGHTA and CDR2 FQGTGA. DNA for the CDR3: TGTGCCAGCAGCTCATACGGGGGGCGCGGTGGCTACACCTTC. Its protein is CASSSYGGRGGYTF.

This sequence joins TRBV5-1 and TRBJ1-1; D is uncertain. The germline V and J ends were trimmed by 2 bases and 0 bases, with 8 bases remaining between them. This CDR3 has 14 amino acids. Per germline, CDR1 SGHRS and CDR2 YFSETQ. CDR3: CASSFGSVNTEAFF. For the CDR3, the DNA is TGCGCCAGCAGCTTCGGCAGCGTGAACACTGAAGCTTTCTTT. Full variable domain (rest looked up from reference TRBV5-1 and TRBJ1-1): KAGVTQTPRYLIKTRGQQVTLSCSPISGHRSVSWYQQTPGQGLQFLFEYFSETQRNKGNFPGRFSGRQFSNSRSEMNVSTLELGDSALYLCASSFGSVNTEAFFGQGTRLTVV.

This chain connects TRBV5-1 to TRBJ1-4; 7 bases line up with TRBD1. V trimming: 4 bases; J trimming: 0 bases; junction bases outside the gene matches: 6. This CDR3 comprises 16 residues. Germline V gives CDR1 SGHRS, CDR2 YFSETQ. The CDR3: CASSRGQTATNEKLFF. The CDR3 bases are TGCGCCAGCAGCAGGGGACAGACTGCAACTAATGAAAAACTGTTTTTT. Full variable domain (outside the CDR3, taken from reference TRBV5-1 and TRBJ1-4): KAGVTQTPRYLIKTRGQQVTLSCSPISGHRSVSWYQQTPGQGLQFLFEYFSETQRNKGNFPGRFSGRQFSNSRSEMNVSTLELGDSALYLCASSRGQTATNEKLFFGSGTQLSVL.